This TCR beta chain was captured by sequencing in a study of T cell repertoires in cytomegalovirus infection. The CDR3 contains 13 residues. V dropped 3 bases and J dropped 3 bases, with 8 bases sitting between them. Each CDR3 protein is one row after TCRdb ran MiXCR on the reads. This sample has a few hundred thousand distinct CDR3 sequences, with around a tenth found just once. This chain connects TRBV12-3 or TRBV12-4 to TRBJ1-2, with D perhaps matching TRBD1 (5 bases). The sequence came from a human donor in good health (CMV status not recorded). Some clones in this sample may be carry-over from other donors' samples. Input material: PBMCs. CDR3 protein: CASSFRRDYGYTF. The CDR3 region has the DNA TGTGCCAGCAGTTTCCGCAGGGACTATGGCTACACCTTC.